The next 12 T cell receptor beta chains were all read from a single sample in a study of blood T cell repertoires in COVID-19. The assay was immunoSEQ multiplex PCR, and TCRdb's table has in-frame clones only and misses some. The sample consists of 350,000 to 450,000 clones, around 90% of them appearing once. Sequencing used peripheral blood. These receptors originate from a human donor in a cohort sampled during active COVID-19.

The chain uses TRBV30 and TRBJ1-1, with no clear D. Germline V CDR1 and CDR2: GTSNPN, SVGIG (reference sequence). CDR3 length equals 12 residues. The V end was cut by 3 bases, the J end by 4 bases, with 9 bases between. The CDR3 region is CAWRWGATEAFF. CDR3 DNA: TGTGCCTGGAGGTGGGGAGCCACTGAAGCTTTCTTT.

J is TRBJ1-2 and V is TRBV19, with TRBD1 identical over 9 bases. The trim removed 3 bases at V and 8 bases at J, leaving 4 bases unmatched. This CDR3 has 13 residues. From germline, CDR1 is LNHDA and CDR2 SQIVND (reference sequence). The CDR3 DNA sequence: TGTGCCAGTAGTATCACACAGGGGGCCGGCTACACCTTC. It translates to CASSITQGAGYTF.

J is TRBJ2-5 and V is TRBV30; 7 nucleotides align to TRBD2. Germline CDR1 and CDR2: GTSNPN and SVGIG (reference sequence). The J segment lost 0 bases and the V segment lost 3 bases, leaving 4 bases of the junction unmatched. This CDR3 comprises 14 residues. The CDR3: CAWRGLSYQETQYF. Written as DNA, the CDR3 is TGTGCCTGGAGGGGACTATCGTACCAAGAGACCCAGTACTTC.

The chain carries TRBV5-4 and TRBJ1-1; D not resolved. The CDR3 consists of 14 residues. V was shortened by 4 bases and J by 0 bases, with 10 bases between the two germline ends. CDR1 is SGHNT, CDR2 YYREEE, per germline (reference sequence). The CDR3 loop is CASSPKQMNTEAFF. CDR3 DNA: TGTGCCAGCAGCCCGAAACAGATGAACACTGAAGCTTTCTTT.

The chain couples TRBV19 to TRBJ2-3; 10 bases agree with TRBD2. Trimming took 4 bases from V and 4 from J; bases not matched to a gene: 14. CDR1 is LNHDA, CDR2 SQIVND, per germline (reference sequence). This CDR3 has 18 amino acids. CDR3 in amino acids: CASSTLAGDPSTADTQYF. As DNA, the CDR3 is TGTGCCAGTAGTACTCTAGCGGGGGACCCGTCCACCGCAGATACGCAGTATTTT.

The V call is TRBV18, the J call TRBJ1-3; D is uncertain. The V gene's germline CDR1 is KGHSH and CDR2 LQKENI. Trimming shortened V by 2 bases and J by 0 bases, and 11 bases separated the two germline ends. This CDR3 has 16 amino acids. CDR3 coding DNA: TGTGCCAGCTCACCAAGCGCGGGAAACTCTGGAAACACCATATATTTT. Translating gives CASSPSAGNSGNTIYF.

V is TRBV7-2 and J is TRBJ2-7; D call uncertain. V was cut by 2 bases and J by 5 bases, with 10 bases left in between. There are 13 residues in the CDR3. Germline V gene lookup returns CDR1 SGHTA and CDR2 FQGNSA. The CDR3 DNA reads as TGTGCCAGCAGCTTACGCAGTTTCAACGAGCAGTACTTC. Protein product: CASSLRSFNEQYF.

This clone was seen once. The genes are TRBV6-6 and TRBJ2-7, with 7 nucleotides matching TRBD1. Trimming took 7 bases from V and 4 from J; bases not matched to a gene: 10. The V gene's germline CDR1 is MNHNY and CDR2 SVGAGI (reference sequence). CDR3 size: 14 residues. The CDR3 DNA reads as TGTGCCAGCAAACCGGGACAGCGCTTTTACGAGCAGTACTTC. Translated: CASKPGQRFYEQYF.

The chain employs TRBV6-5 and TRBJ2-7, with TRBD1 matching over 8 bases. Trimming took 4 bases from V and 0 from J; bases not matched to a gene: 5. CDR3 length: 15 amino acids. Looked up from germline, CDR1 is MNHEY and CDR2 is SVGAGI. CDR3: CASSSRDRSSYEQYF. The CDR3 coding sequence is TGTGCCAGCAGTTCCCGGGACAGGAGCTCCTACGAGCAGTACTTC.

V gene TRBV28 combines with J gene TRBJ1-1; tentatively, D is TRBD1 (5 bases). V lost 1 base, J lost 1 base, and 16 bases lay in between. This CDR3 has 17 residues. Germline V gene sequence: CDR1 MDHEN, CDR2 SYDVKM. The CDR3 protein is CASSLSGLPGGNTEAFF. The CDR3 DNA follows: TGTGCCAGCAGTTTATCAGGACTGCCGGGGGGGAACACTGAAGCTTTCTTT.

The chain employs TRBV7-2 and TRBJ2-5; D remains ambiguous. The V and J ends lost 1 base and 5 bases respectively, with 8 bases between them. The CDR3 runs to 13 residues. The germline CDR1 and CDR2 sequences are SGHTA and FQGNSA. The chain's CDR3 is CASSLGQRETQYF. DNA of the CDR3: TGTGCCAGCAGCTTAGGGCAGAGGGAGACCCAGTACTTC.

The chain joins TRBV5-1 to TRBJ2-7, with 8 positions matching TRBD2. Germline V gene sequence: CDR1 SGHRS, CDR2 YFSETQ. With 2 bases clipped from V and 3 bases from J, the junction kept 4 bases outside the gene matches. This CDR3 region has 14 residues. CDR3 nucleotides: TGCGCCAGCAGCTTTACGGCGGGGGGCTACGAGCAGTACTTC. Translated, it gives CASSFTAGGYEQYF.